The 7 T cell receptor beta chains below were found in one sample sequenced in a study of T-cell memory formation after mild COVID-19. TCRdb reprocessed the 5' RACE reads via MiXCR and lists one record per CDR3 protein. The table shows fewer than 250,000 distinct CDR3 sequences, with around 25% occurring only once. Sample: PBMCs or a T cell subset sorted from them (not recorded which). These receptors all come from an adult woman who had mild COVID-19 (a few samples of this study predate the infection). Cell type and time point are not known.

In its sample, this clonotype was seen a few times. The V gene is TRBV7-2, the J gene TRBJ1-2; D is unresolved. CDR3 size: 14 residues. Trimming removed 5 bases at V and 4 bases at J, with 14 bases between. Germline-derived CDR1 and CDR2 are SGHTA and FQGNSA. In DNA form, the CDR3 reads TGTGCCAGCAGCCGAGAGAGGGCGAGCTATGGCTACACCTTC. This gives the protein CASSRERASYGYTF.

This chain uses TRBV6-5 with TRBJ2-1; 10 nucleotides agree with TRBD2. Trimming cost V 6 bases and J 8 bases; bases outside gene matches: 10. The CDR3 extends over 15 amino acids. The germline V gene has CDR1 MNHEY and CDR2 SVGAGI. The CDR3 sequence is CASSPLAGVTYEQFF. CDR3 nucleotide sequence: TGTGCCAGCAGCCCCCTAGCGGGAGTAACGTATGAGCAGTTCTTC.

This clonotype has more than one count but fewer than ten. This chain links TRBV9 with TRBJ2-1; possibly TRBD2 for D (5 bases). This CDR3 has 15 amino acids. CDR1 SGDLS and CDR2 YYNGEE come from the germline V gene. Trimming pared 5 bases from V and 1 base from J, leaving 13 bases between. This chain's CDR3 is CASSSGVGSYNEQFF. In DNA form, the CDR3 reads TGTGCCAGCAGTTCCGGGGTGGGGTCCTACAATGAGCAGTTCTTC. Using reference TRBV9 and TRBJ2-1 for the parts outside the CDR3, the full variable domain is DSGVTQTPKHLITATGQRVTLRCSPRSGDLSVYWYQQSLDQGLQFLIQYYNGEERAKGNILERFSAQQFPDLHSELNLSSLELGDSALYFCASSSGVGSYNEQFFGPGTRLTVL.

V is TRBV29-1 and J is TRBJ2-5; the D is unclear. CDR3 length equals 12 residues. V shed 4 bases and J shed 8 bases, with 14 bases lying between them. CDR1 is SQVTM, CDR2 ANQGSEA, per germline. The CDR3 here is CSVGDSPGTQYF. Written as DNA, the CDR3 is TGCAGCGTTGGCGACTCCCCTGGAACCCAGTACTTC.

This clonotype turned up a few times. CDR3 region: CSAGNRDPPRGTQYF. The CDR3 DNA sequence: TGCAGTGCTGGCAACCGGGACCCCCCCAGGGGGACCCAGTACTTC. The chain combines TRBV20-1 with TRBJ2-5; tentative D call: TRBD1 (6 bases). Trimming pared 5 bases from V and 7 bases from J, leaving 23 bases between. Germline lookup yields CDR1 DFQATT and CDR2 SNEGSKA (reference sequence). The CDR3 sequence is 15 residues long.

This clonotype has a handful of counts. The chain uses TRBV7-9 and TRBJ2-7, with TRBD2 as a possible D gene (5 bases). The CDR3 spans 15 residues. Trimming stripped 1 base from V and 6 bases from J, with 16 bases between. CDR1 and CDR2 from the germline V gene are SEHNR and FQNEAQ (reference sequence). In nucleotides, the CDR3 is TGTGCCAGCAGCTTAGTATCGGGGTCCGGCTCCGAGCAGTACTTC. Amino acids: CASSLVSGSGSEQYF. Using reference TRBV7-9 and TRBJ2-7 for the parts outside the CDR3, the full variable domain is DTGVSQNPRHKITKRGQNVTFRCDPISEHNRLYWYRQTLGQGPEFLTYFQNEAQLEKSRLLSDRFSAERPKGSFSTLEIQRTEQGDSAMYLCASSLVSGSGSEQYFGPGTRLTVT.

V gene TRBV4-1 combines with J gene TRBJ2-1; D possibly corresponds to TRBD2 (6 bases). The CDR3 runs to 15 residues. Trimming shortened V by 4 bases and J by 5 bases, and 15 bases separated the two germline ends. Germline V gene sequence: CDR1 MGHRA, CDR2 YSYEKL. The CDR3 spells CASSRMGLLNNEQFF. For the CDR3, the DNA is TGCGCCAGCAGCCGGATGGGACTGCTAAACAATGAGCAGTTCTTC.